This T cell receptor beta chain was documented in a study of T cells after yellow fever vaccination. General study results and limits: Reappearance after the booster was observed for most primary-vaccination clones (roughly 97% CD4, about 86% CD8).

TCR cDNA, made by 5'RACE template switching, carried an added universal primer site and UMIs. TCRdb processed the 5' RACE reads anew with MiXCR; each CDR3 protein has one entry. The table includes tens of thousands of distinct CDR3 sequences, approximately 8% detected once. Germline lookup yields CDR1 WSHSY and CDR2 SAAADI. The CDR3 is 17 residues long. Trimming cost V 2 bases and J 0 bases, with 13 bases left between them. Only a few counts were recorded for this clonotype. Its antigen is not known. The specimen was CD8+ T cells sorted from PBMCs, collected on the day of the yellow fever booster vaccination. The gene calls are TRBV10-2 and TRBJ1-4; possible D gene TRBD1, 5 bases. The TCR sequence derives from a man aged 30 to 45 who received the YFV17D yellow fever vaccine. The CDR3 region has the DNA TGCGCCAGCAGTGAGGGACACCTGGTTGCAACTAATGAAAAACTGTTTTTT. Protein product: CASSEGHLVATNEKLFF.